These 4 T cell receptor beta chains were sequenced from one sample in a study of T cells in Graves' hyperthyroidism and ophthalmopathy. Template material for amplifying TCR beta CDR3 regions consisted of RNA transcripts. A set of HTBI primers served as the primers for a first-round RT-PCR of the TCR CDR3. TCRdb reprocessed the multiplex PCR reads via MiXCR and lists one record per CDR3 protein. Of roughly 700,000 distinct CDR3 sequences in the sample, approximately 40% are singletons; the top ten hold around 32%. Sequences were obtained from blood. These receptors were taken from a woman aged 40 to 50 with Graves' hyperthyroidism.

This clonotype has more than one count but fewer than ten. This chain uses TRBV9 with TRBJ2-7; D might be TRBD1 (6 bases). V was pared by 4 bases and J by 0 bases, with 17 bases between. The germline V gene encodes CDR1 SGDLS and CDR2 YYNGEE. This CDR3 spans 16 amino acids. DNA of the CDR3: TGTGCCAGCAGCCTACCCGGGACACTGAGCTCCTACGAGCAGTACTTC. Protein sequence: CASSLPGTLSSYEQYF. Full variable domain (remainder filled in from reference TRBV9 and TRBJ2-7): DSGVTQTPKHLITATGQRVTLRCSPRSGDLSVYWYQQSLDQGLQFLIQYYNGEERAKGNILERFSAQQFPDLHSELNLSSLELGDSALYFCASSLPGTLSSYEQYFGPGTRLTVT.

This clonotype has only a few counts. The chain joins TRBV20-1 to TRBJ1-2; 8 nucleotides agree with TRBD1. Germline CDR1 and CDR2: DFQATT and SNEGSKA (reference sequence). The ends lost 6 bases at V and 3 bases at J; junction bases unmatched: 9. The CDR3 totals 14 residues. The CDR3 spells CSAPNPGGHYGYTF. The CDR3, as DNA: TGCAGTGCCCCGAACCCAGGGGGCCACTATGGCTACACCTTC.

The chain recombines TRBV19 with TRBJ1-5; the D is unclear. The ends were cut back, 6 bases at V and 4 bases at J, with 7 bases in the middle. Germline CDR1 LNHDA, CDR2 SQIVND (reference sequence). This CDR3 comprises 12 residues. CDR3 coding DNA: TGTGCCAGTAGCGCGAAGAATCAGCCCCAGCATTTT. Its translation: CASSAKNQPQHF.

The chain employs TRBV9 and TRBJ2-7; D might be TRBD1 or TRBD2, each matching 6 bases. Germline lookup yields CDR1 SGDLS and CDR2 YYNGEE. V was cut by 0 bases and J by 9 bases, with 25 bases left in between. This CDR3 contains 17 residues. CDR3 nucleotide sequence: TGTGCCAGCAGCGTAGCTACCTCGGGGGCGCAGGGAGATACGCAGTACTTC. Translating gives CASSVATSGAQGDTQYF.